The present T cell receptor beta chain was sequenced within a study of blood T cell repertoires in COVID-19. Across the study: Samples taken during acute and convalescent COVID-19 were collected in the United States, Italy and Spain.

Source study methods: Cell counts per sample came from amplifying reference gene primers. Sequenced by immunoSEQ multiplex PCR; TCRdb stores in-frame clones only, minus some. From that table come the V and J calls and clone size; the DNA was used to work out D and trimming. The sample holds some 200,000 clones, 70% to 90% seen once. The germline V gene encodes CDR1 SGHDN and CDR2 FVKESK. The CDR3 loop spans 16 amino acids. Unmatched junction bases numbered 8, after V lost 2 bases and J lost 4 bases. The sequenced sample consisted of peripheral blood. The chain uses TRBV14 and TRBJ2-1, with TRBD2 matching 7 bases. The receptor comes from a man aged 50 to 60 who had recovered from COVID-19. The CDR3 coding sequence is TGTGCCAGCAGCCAAATCTGGCTAGCGGATTACAATGAGCAGTTCTTC. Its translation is CASSQIWLADYNEQFF.